This TCR beta chain was captured by sequencing in a study of beta chain features in type 1 diabetes. Expressed TCRB transcripts were sequenced after all isolated RNA was converted to cDNA. The repertoire was sequenced with immunoSEQ multiplex PCR; TCRdb's copy has only in-frame clones and lacks some. The data hold 350,000 to 400,000 clones, with more than 13% observed a single time. The J segment lost 7 bases and the V segment lost 0 bases, leaving 7 bases of the junction unmatched. CDR3 size: 14 residues. Germline CDR1 SGDLS, CDR2 YYNGEE. This clonotype was sampled from a woman aged 18-29 years in good health. Sequenced: naive CD4+ T cells from blood. The chain uses TRBV9 and TRBJ2-7, with TRBD1 identical over 7 bases. The CDR3 loop reads CASSVGEGAGEQYF. The CDR3 DNA sequence: TGTGCCAGCAGCGTAGGAGAGGGGGCAGGGGAGCAGTACTTC. Based on the CDR3 plus reference TRBV9 and TRBJ2-7, the full variable domain is DSGVTQTPKHLITATGQRVTLRCSPRSGDLSVYWYQQSLDQGLQFLIQYYNGEERAKGNILERFSAQQFPDLHSELNLSSLELGDSALYFCASSVGEGAGEQYFGPGTRLTVT.